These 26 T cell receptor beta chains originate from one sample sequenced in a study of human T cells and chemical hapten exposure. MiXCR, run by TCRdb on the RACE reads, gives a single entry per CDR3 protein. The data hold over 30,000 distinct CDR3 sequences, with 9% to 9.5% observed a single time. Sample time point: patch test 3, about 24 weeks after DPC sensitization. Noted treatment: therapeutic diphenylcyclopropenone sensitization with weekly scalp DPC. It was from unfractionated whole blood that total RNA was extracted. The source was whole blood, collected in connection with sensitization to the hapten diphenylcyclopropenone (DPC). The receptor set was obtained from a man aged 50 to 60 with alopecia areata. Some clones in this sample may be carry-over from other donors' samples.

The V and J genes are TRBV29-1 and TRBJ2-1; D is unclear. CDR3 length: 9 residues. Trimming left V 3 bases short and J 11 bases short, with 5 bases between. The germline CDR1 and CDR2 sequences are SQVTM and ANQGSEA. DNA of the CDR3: TGCAGCGTTGATTCTAAGCAGTTCTTC. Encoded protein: CSVDSKQFF.

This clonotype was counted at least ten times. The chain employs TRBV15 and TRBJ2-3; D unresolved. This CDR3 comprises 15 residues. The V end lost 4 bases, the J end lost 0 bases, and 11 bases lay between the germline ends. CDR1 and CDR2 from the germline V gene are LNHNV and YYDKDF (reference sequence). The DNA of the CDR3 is TGTGCCACCAGCAAAGACTTGACTAGCACAGATACGCAGTATTTT. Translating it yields CATSKDLTSTDTQYF.

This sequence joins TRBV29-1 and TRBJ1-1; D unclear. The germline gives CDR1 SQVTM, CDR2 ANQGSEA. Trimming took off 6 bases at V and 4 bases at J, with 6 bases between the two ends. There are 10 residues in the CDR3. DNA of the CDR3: TGCAGCGTCGCGGGCACTGAAGCTTTCTTT. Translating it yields CSVAGTEAFF.

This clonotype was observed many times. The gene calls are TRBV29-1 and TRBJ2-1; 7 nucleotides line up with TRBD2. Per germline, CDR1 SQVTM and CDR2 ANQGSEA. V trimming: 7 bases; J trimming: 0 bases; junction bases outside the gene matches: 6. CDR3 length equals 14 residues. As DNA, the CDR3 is TGCAGCGGAACGGGGGAGGGCTCCTACAATGAGCAGTTCTTC. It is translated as CSGTGEGSYNEQFF.

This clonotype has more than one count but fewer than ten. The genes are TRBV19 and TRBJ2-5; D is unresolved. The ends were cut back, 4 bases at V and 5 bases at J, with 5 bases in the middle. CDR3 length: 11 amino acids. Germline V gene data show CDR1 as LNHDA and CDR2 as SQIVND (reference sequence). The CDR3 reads CASSTGETQYF. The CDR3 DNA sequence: TGTGCCAGTAGTACCGGGGAGACCCAGTACTTC.

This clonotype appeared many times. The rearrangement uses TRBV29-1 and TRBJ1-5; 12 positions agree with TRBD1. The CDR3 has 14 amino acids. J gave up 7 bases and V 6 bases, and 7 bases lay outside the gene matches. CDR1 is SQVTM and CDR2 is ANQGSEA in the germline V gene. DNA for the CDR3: TGCAGCGTAGCTTCCGGGACAGGGGGCCAGCCCCAGCATTTT. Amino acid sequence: CSVASGTGGQPQHF.

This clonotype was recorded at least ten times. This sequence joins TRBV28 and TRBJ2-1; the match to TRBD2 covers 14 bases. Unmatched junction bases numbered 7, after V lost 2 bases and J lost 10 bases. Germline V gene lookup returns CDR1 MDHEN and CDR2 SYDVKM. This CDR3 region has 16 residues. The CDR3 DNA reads TGTGCCAGCAGTTTAGGGGGACTAGCGGGAGTCCGGGAGCAGTTCTTC. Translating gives CASSLGGLAGVREQFF.

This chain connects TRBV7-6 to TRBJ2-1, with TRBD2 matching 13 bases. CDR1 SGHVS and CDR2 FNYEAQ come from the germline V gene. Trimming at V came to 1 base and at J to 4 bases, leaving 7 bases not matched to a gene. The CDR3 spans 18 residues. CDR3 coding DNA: TGTGCCAGCAGCTTAGACCCGGGACTAGCGGGAAGATACAATGAGCAGTTCTTC. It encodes CASSLDPGLAGRYNEQFF.

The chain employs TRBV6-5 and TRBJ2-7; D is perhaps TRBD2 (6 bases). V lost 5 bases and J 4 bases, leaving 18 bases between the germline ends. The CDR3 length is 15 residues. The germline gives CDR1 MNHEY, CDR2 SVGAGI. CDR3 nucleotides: TGTGCCAGCAGTGTTAGCGGAATCGGCGAGTACGAGCAGTACTTC. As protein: CASSVSGIGEYEQYF.

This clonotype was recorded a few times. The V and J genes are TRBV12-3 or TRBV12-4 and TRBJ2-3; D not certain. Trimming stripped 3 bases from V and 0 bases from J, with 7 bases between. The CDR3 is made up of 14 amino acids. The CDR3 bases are TGTGCCAGCAGTTTGGGGATAAGCACAGATACGCAGTATTTT. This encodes CASSLGISTDTQYF.

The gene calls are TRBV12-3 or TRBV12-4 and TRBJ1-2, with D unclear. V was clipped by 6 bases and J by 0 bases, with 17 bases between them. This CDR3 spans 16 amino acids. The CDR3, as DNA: TGTGCCAGCAGCCCCAGGCTGTCTCAAGCTAACTATGGCTACACCTTC. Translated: CASSPRLSQANYGYTF.

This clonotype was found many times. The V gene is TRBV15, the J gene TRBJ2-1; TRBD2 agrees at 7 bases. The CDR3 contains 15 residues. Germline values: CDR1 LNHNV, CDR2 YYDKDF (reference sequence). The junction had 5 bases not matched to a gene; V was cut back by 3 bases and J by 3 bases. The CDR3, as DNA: TGTGCCACCAGCAGGGATAGCGGGCTCTACAATGAGCAGTTCTTC. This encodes CATSRDSGLYNEQFF.

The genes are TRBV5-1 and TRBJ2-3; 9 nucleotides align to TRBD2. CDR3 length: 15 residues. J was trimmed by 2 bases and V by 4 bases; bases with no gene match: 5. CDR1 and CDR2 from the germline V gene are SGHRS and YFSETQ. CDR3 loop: CASSPSGTYTDTQYF. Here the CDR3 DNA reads TGCGCCAGCAGCCCTAGCGGGACATACACAGATACGCAGTATTTT.

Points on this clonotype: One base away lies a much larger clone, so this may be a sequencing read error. The DNA for the CDR3 is TGTGCCAGCAGAGGACTAGCTACCTACAATGAGCAGTTCTTC. Amino acids: CASRGLATYNEQFF. The chain combines TRBV28 with TRBJ2-1, with TRBD2 matching over 8 bases. CDR3 size: 14 residues. Trimming removed 6 bases from V and 2 bases from J; junction bases left unmatched: 3. Germline V gives CDR1 MDHEN, CDR2 SYDVKM.

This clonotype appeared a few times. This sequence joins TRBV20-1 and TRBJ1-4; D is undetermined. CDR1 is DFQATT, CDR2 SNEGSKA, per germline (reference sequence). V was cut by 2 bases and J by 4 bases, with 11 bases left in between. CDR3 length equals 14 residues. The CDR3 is CSARSRSYNEKLFF. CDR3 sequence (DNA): TGCAGTGCTAGATCCCGCAGTTATAATGAAAAACTGTTTTTT.

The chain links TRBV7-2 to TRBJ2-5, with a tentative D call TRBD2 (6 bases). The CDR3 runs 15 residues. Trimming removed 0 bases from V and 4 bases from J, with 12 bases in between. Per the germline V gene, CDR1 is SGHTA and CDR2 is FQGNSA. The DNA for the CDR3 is TGTGCCAGCAGCTTAGCTGCCGGGAGAAGAGAGACCCAGTACTTC. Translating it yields CASSLAAGRRETQYF.

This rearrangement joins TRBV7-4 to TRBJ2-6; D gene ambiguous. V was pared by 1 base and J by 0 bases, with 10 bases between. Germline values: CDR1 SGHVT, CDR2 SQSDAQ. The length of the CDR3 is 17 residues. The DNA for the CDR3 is TGTGCCAGCAGCTTAGAGATACTACCCTCTGGGGCCAACGTCCTGACTTTC. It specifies CASSLEILPSGANVLTF.

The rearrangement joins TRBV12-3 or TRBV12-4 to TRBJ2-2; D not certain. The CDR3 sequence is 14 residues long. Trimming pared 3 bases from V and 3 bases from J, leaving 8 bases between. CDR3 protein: CASSFSSDTGELFF. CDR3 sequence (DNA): TGTGCCAGCAGTTTCTCTTCGGACACCGGGGAGCTGTTTTTT.

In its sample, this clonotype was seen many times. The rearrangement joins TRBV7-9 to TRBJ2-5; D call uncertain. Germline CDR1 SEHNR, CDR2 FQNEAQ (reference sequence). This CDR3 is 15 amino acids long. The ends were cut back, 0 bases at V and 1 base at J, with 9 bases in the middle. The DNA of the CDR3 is TGTGCCAGCAGCTTAGCGTTGGGTTTCCAAGAGACCCAGTACTTC. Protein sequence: CASSLALGFQETQYF.

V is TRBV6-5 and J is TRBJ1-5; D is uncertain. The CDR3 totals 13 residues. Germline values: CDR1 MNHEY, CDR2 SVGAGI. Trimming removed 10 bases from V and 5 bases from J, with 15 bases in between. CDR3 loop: CATPDPGDQPQHF. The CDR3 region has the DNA TGTGCCACACCAGACCCCGGGGATCAGCCCCAGCATTTT.

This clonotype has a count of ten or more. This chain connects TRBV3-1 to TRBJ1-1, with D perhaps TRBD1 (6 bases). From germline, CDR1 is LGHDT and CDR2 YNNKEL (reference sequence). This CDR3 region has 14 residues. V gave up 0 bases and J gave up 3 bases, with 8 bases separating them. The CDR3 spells CASSQDTGYTEAFF. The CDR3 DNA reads TGTGCCAGCAGCCAAGACACAGGGTACACTGAAGCTTTCTTT.

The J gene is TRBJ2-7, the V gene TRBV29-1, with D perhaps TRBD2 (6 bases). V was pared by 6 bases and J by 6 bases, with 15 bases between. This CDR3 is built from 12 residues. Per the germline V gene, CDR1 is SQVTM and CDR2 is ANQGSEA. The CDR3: CSVGGLAAEQYF. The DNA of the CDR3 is TGCAGCGTCGGAGGGTTAGCGGCCGAGCAGTACTTC.

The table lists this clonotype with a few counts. The CDR3 DNA follows: TGTGCCAGCAGCTTCGGACAGGGCGGGTTAGATACGCAGTATTTT. Amino acid sequence: CASSFGQGGLDTQYF. The chain has TRBV7-8 and TRBJ2-3; 8 nucleotides agree with TRBD1. This CDR3 is 15 amino acids long. Germline V CDR1 and CDR2: SGHVS, FQNEAQ. V shed 3 bases, J shed 5 bases, and the junction held 7 bases outside the gene matches.

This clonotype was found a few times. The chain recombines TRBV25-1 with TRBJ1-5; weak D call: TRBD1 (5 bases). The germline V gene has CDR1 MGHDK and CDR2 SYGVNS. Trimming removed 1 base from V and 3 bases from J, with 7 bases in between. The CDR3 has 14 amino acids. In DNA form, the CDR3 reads TGTGCCAGCAGTGAATCAGGGCCCAATCAGCCCCAGCATTTT. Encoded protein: CASSESGPNQPQHF. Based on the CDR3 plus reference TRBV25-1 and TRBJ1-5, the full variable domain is EADIYQTPRYLVIGTGKKITLECSQTMGHDKMYWYQQDPGMELHLIHYSYGVNSTEKGDLSSESTVSRIRTEHFPLTLESARPSHTSQYLCASSESGPNQPQHFGDGTRLSIL.

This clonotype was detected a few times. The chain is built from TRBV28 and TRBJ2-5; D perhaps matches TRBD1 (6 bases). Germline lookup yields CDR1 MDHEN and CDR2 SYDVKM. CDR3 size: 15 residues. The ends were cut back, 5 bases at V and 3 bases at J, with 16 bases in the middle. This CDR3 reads CASSHPTGLKETQYF. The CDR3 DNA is TGTGCCAGCAGTCACCCGACAGGATTAAAAGAGACCCAGTACTTC.

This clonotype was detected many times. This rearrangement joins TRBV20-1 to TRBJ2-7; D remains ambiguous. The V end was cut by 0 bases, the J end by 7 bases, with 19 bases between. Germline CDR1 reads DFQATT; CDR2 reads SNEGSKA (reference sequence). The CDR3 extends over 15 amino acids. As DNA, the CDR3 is TGCAGTGCTAGAGATCCGGCAAACTCAGCCTCAGAGCAGTACTTC. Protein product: CSARDPANSASEQYF.